The 14 T cell receptor beta chains reported below all come from one sample, sequenced in a study of siplizumab effects on memory and regulatory T cells. The table came from immunoSEQ multiplex PCR; TCRdb's copy has only in-frame clones and leaves some out. The table shows approximately 75,000 clones, with 93% occurring only once. Sequencing input: CD8+ T cells sorted from blood. The source is a human donor in good health.

The chain is built from TRBV19 and TRBJ2-1; no clear D. The CDR3 contains 14 residues. With 5 bases removed from V and 5 bases from J, the gap between germline ends came to 13 bases. CDR1 and CDR2 (germline): LNHDA, SQIVND (reference sequence). The CDR3 DNA follows: TGTGCCAGTAGTCCCCACGGACGAAACAATGAGCAGTTCTTC. Its translation: CASSPHGRNNEQFF.

V gene TRBV11-3 combines with J gene TRBJ1-1; D may be TRBD1 (5 bases). Germline V gene sequence: CDR1 SGHNT, CDR2 YENEEA. CDR3 size: 13 residues. V was clipped by 4 bases and J by 1 base, with 7 bases between them. CDR3 coding DNA: TGTGCCAGCAGCTGGGACCAGAACACTGAAGCTTTCTTT. This encodes CASSWDQNTEAFF.

The chain combines TRBV27 with TRBJ2-5; 12 bases line up with TRBD2. Looked up from germline, CDR1 is MNHEY and CDR2 is SMNVEV (reference sequence). The CDR3 length is 19 residues. With 3 bases clipped from V and 0 bases from J, the junction kept 11 bases outside the gene matches. The CDR3 is CASSFTSGGTPKYQETQYF. The CDR3 region has the DNA TGTGCCAGCAGTTTTACTAGCGGGGGGACACCAAAGTACCAAGAGACCCAGTACTTC.

This chain connects TRBV4-3 to TRBJ1-4; 8 nucleotides align to TRBD1. From germline, CDR1 is LGHNA and CDR2 YSLEER. The length of the CDR3 is 14 residues. V was clipped by 1 base and J by 8 bases; unmatched bases: 3. DNA for the CDR3: TGCGCCAGCAGCCAAGGGACAGGGATCGAAAAACTGTTTTTT. This codes for CASSQGTGIEKLFF.

This clone showed up just once. The chain carries TRBV27 and TRBJ2-2; D is unclear. The germline gives CDR1 MNHEY, CDR2 SMNVEV (reference sequence). This CDR3 is 13 amino acids long. V was shortened by 2 bases and J by 6 bases, with 7 bases between the two germline ends. The CDR3 DNA sequence: TGTGCCAGCAGTTTAATGACCCCCGGGGAGCTGTTTTTT. It codes for CASSLMTPGELFF.

The chain links TRBV7-2 to TRBJ1-1; no firm D call. The CDR3 has 15 residues. The V and J ends lost 2 bases and 4 bases respectively, with 14 bases between them. Germline V gene lookup returns CDR1 SGHTA and CDR2 FQGNSA. CDR3 nucleotides: TGTGCCAGCAGCTTAATAGTAGCGGGGTCCACTGAAGCTTTCTTT. Protein: CASSLIVAGSTEAFF.

The chain uses TRBV9 and TRBJ2-7; D unresolved. From germline, CDR1 is SGDLS and CDR2 YYNGEE. The CDR3 extends over 16 amino acids. Trimming stripped 0 bases from V and 1 base from J, with 14 bases between. The CDR3 bases are TGTGCCAGCAGCGTAGAGTCGGCAGCCTTTTCCTACGAGCAGTACTTC. This sequence encodes CASSVESAAFSYEQYF. The full variable domain, its missing parts supplied by reference TRBV9 and TRBJ2-7, is DSGVTQTPKHLITATGQRVTLRCSPRSGDLSVYWYQQSLDQGLQFLIQYYNGEERAKGNILERFSAQQFPDLHSELNLSSLELGDSALYFCASSVESAAFSYEQYFGPGTRLTVT.

This chain links TRBV7-9 with TRBJ1-1, with a possible D match to TRBD1 (5 bases). CDR1 SEHNR and CDR2 FQNEAQ come from the germline V gene (reference sequence). The V end lost 0 bases, the J end lost 5 bases, and 13 bases lay between the germline ends. The CDR3 loop spans 15 amino acids. The DNA of the CDR3 is TGTGCCAGCAGCTTAGCCCAGGGTGTGCGGACTGAAGCTTTCTTT. It is translated as CASSLAQGVRTEAFF.

The chain carries TRBV20-1 and TRBJ2-7; TRBD1 might be the D (5 bases). The CDR3 consists of 11 residues. V lost 5 bases to trimming and J lost 7 bases, with 12 bases between them. Germline V lookup: CDR1 DFQATT, CDR2 SNEGSKA (reference sequence). The chain's CDR3 is CSAARPGEQYF. The CDR3 nucleotides are TGCAGTGCTGCTCGGCCAGGGGAGCAGTACTTC.

The V call is TRBV19, the J call TRBJ2-1; D is ambiguous. In germline, CDR1 is LNHDA, CDR2 SQIVND (reference sequence). The CDR3 is 15 amino acids. With 4 bases removed from V and 6 bases from J, the gap between germline ends came to 16 bases. The CDR3 region has the DNA TGTGCCAGTAGTAGTCCAGATCTCGGTGGCAATGAGCAGTTCTTC. Protein product: CASSSPDLGGNEQFF.

The rearrangement joins TRBV2 to TRBJ2-5, with unresolved D. In germline, CDR1 is SNHLY, CDR2 FYNNEI. Trimming took off 7 bases at V and 0 bases at J, with 6 bases between the two ends. The CDR3 length is 12 residues. The CDR3 nucleotides read TGTGCCAGCATTTCGTACCAAGAGACCCAGTACTTC. Translating gives CASISYQETQYF.

This clone was recorded only once. The V gene is TRBV27, the J gene TRBJ2-5, with D unclear. From germline, CDR1 is MNHEY and CDR2 SMNVEV (reference sequence). The V and J ends lost 2 bases and 4 bases respectively, with 17 bases between them. The CDR3 is made up of 16 amino acids. The CDR3 protein is CASSLTVAGGPETQYF. The CDR3 DNA is TGTGCCAGCAGTTTAACGGTAGCTGGTGGGCCAGAGACCCAGTACTTC.

V and J are TRBV27 and TRBJ1-3; D is ambiguous. The CDR3 is 16 residues long. Trimming removed 6 bases at V and 0 bases at J, with 15 bases between. CDR1 MNHEY and CDR2 SMNVEV come from the germline V gene (reference sequence). CDR3 sequence reads: CASSPYASFSGNTIYF. CDR3 nucleotide sequence: TGTGCCAGCAGCCCGTATGCCAGTTTCTCTGGAAACACCATATATTTT.

CDR3 loop: CASSYSNGDTEAFF. As DNA, the CDR3 is TGTGCCAGCAGTTACTCGAACGGGGACACTGAAGCTTTCTTT. The rearrangement joins TRBV6-6 to TRBJ1-1; D unclear. CDR3 length equals 14 residues. CDR1 MNHNY and CDR2 SVGAGI come from the germline V gene (reference sequence). The ends were cut back, 0 bases at V and 3 bases at J, with 8 bases in the middle.